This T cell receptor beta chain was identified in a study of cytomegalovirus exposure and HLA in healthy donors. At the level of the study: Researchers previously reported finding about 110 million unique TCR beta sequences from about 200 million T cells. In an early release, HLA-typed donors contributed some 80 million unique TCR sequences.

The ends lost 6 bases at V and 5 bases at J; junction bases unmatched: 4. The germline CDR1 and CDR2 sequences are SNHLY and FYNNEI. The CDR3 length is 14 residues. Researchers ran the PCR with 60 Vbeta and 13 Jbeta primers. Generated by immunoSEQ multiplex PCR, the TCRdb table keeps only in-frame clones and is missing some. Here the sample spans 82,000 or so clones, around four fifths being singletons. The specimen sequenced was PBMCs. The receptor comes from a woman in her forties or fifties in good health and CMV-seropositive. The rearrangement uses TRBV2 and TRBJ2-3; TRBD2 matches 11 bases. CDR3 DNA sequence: TGTGCCAGCAGAACTAGCGGGAGTAGAGATACGCAGTATTTT. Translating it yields CASRTSGSRDTQYF.